A single sample is the source of the 15 T cell receptor beta chains below, sequenced in a study of T cell responses to AZD1222 COVID-19 vaccine. The protocol was immunoSEQ multiplex PCR, while the TCRdb copy is restricted to in-frame clones and leaves out a portion. The sample lists over 100,000 clones, approximately 90% occurring once. The sample here was peripheral blood, taken on day 0 of AZD1222 vaccination. These receptors came from an adult in good health.

The chain uses TRBV6-2 or TRBV6-3 and TRBJ1-5, with D perhaps matching TRBD1 (5 bases). V was clipped by 5 bases and J by 6 bases, with 11 bases between them. CDR1 MNHEY and CDR2 SVGEGT come from the germline V gene. This CDR3 region has 13 residues. The CDR3 spells CASSLQVFQPQHF. The DNA of the CDR3 is TGTGCCAGCAGTCTACAGGTTTTTCAGCCCCAGCATTTT.

This clone has only one observation. The chain is built from TRBV18 and TRBJ2-3, with a weak D call TRBD1 (6 bases). The CDR3 is 16 amino acids. Germline V gene data show CDR1 as KGHSH and CDR2 as LQKENI. Trimming shortened V by 3 bases and J by 6 bases, and 19 bases separated the two germline ends. In DNA form, the CDR3 reads TGTGCCAGCTCACCTCTGGCAGGCCGAGGGGGTGATACGCAGTATTTT. Translation: CASSPLAGRGGDTQYF.

This sequence joins TRBV6-2 or TRBV6-3 and TRBJ1-1, with D possibly matching TRBD1 (6 bases). Germline CDR1 and CDR2: MNHEY and SVGEGT. Trimming took off 6 bases at V and 3 bases at J, with 26 bases between the two ends. The CDR3 covers 18 residues. CDR3 DNA sequence: TGTGCCAGCAGCCCCGCGGGTAGGGGGATTGCCCGTGACACTGAAGCTTTCTTT. It translates to CASSPAGRGIARDTEAFF.

For this clone: This sample includes further DNA sequences coding for the same CDR3. This chain connects TRBV6-5 to TRBJ2-7, with D perhaps given as TRBD1 or TRBD2 (5 bases each). The CDR3 contains 13 residues. The germline V and J ends were trimmed by 5 bases and 2 bases, with 10 bases remaining between them. CDR1 is MNHEY and CDR2 is SVGAGI in the germline V gene. CDR3 in amino acids: CASSTLGAYEQYF. DNA of the CDR3: TGTGCCAGCAGTACCCTGGGGGCCTACGAGCAGTACTTC.

This clone is a singleton in its sample. This rearrangement joins TRBV6-5 to TRBJ1-1; unclear D gene. Germline CDR1 MNHEY, CDR2 SVGAGI. The CDR3 contains 15 residues. V was pared by 6 bases and J by 0 bases, with 14 bases between. The CDR3 DNA reads TGTGCCAGCAGGGCAGTGGAATCCCTGAACACTGAAGCTTTCTTT. Residues: CASRAVESLNTEAFF.

The rearrangement uses TRBV27 and TRBJ2-7; 8 bases fit TRBD2. Germline loops: CDR1 MNHEY, CDR2 SMNVEV (reference sequence). The CDR3 extends over 13 amino acids. V dropped 3 bases and J dropped 6; count of bases not matched to a gene: 4. CDR3 sequence reads: CASSFPAGVEQYF. In nucleotides, the CDR3 is TGTGCCAGCAGTTTCCCAGCGGGGGTCGAGCAGTACTTC.

The chain recombines TRBV19 with TRBJ2-2; 9 bases line up with TRBD1. Unmatched junction bases numbered 6, after V lost 1 base and J lost 6 bases. Germline assignment: CDR1 LNHDA and CDR2 SQIVND (reference sequence). The CDR3 runs 16 residues. This CDR3 is CASSIGGTGRSGELFF. The CDR3 DNA reads as TGTGCCAGTAGTATAGGAGGGACAGGGCGGTCCGGGGAGCTGTTTTTT.

This rearrangement joins TRBV4-1 to TRBJ1-1; 8 bases agree with TRBD1. CDR3 length: 12 amino acids. CDR1 MGHRA and CDR2 YSYEKL come from the germline V gene. V was pared by 2 bases and J by 11 bases, with 4 bases of the junction left unmatched. CDR3 sequence (DNA): TGCGCCAGCAGCCAATTGGACAGGGATGCTTTCTTT. Translated: CASSQLDRDAFF.

This clone was recorded once. V is TRBV19 and J is TRBJ1-2; possibly TRBD1 for D (5 bases). V was pared by 3 bases and J by 5 bases, with 16 bases between. The CDR3 runs 15 residues. In germline, CDR1 is LNHDA, CDR2 SQIVND (reference sequence). The CDR3 region is CASSMGRGTWYGYTF. The CDR3 bases are TGTGCCAGTAGTATGGGGCGGGGGACCTGGTATGGCTACACCTTC.

This chain links TRBV18 with TRBJ1-2; TRBD1 agrees at 7 bases. Germline CDR1 reads KGHSH; CDR2 reads LQKENI. The CDR3 length is 15 residues. V lost 6 bases, J lost 2 bases, and 9 bases stayed unmatched. CDR3 sequence: CASSEVTGSNYGYTF. CDR3 DNA sequence: TGTGCCAGCTCCGAGGTGACAGGGTCGAACTATGGCTACACCTTC.

CDR3 DNA sequence: TGTGCCAGCAGCTTCCAGGGGGCATTGAACACTGAAGCTTTCTTT. Protein sequence: CASSFQGALNTEAFF. The chain has TRBV7-2 and TRBJ1-1; 8 bases align to TRBD1. J lost 0 bases, V lost 3 bases, and 3 bases had no gene match. Germline V gene lookup returns CDR1 SGHTA and CDR2 FQGNSA. The CDR3 has 15 residues.

J is TRBJ1-2 and V is TRBV6-2 or TRBV6-3, with D perhaps matching TRBD1 (5 bases). Germline CDR1 reads MNHEY; CDR2 reads SVGEGT. CDR3 length: 15 residues. V lost 4 bases and J 6 bases, leaving 18 bases between the germline ends. Here the CDR3 reads CASSSEMTERNGYTF. As DNA, the CDR3 is TGTGCCAGCAGTTCCGAAATGACAGAAAGAAATGGCTACACCTTC.

This chain links TRBV27 with TRBJ1-1; TRBD1 is a possible D gene (6 bases). The germline CDR1 and CDR2 sequences are MNHEY and SMNVEV (reference sequence). CDR3 length: 15 amino acids. Trimming cost V 1 base and J 1 base, with 10 bases left between them. CDR3 nucleotide sequence: TGTGCCAGCAGTTTATATCAGGGGCGGAACACTGAAGCTTTCTTT. It codes for CASSLYQGRNTEAFF.

This chain connects TRBV19 to TRBJ1-5; 8 positions match TRBD1. Germline V gene sequence: CDR1 LNHDA, CDR2 SQIVND (reference sequence). The V and J ends lost 9 bases and 2 bases, in that order; junction bases with no gene match: 6. The CDR3 spans 14 residues. CDR3 sequence: CASRTTGGNQPQHF. The CDR3 coding sequence is TGTGCCAGCAGAACGACAGGGGGCAATCAGCCCCAGCATTTT.

CDR3 region: CASSPGMGYGYTF. DNA of the CDR3: TGTGCCAGCAGCCCAGGGATGGGCTATGGCTACACCTTC. This chain connects TRBV7-9 to TRBJ1-2, with D possibly TRBD1 on 5 matching bases. Germline lookup yields CDR1 SEHNR and CDR2 FQNEAQ (reference sequence). This CDR3 is built from 13 residues. V lost 5 bases and J 4 bases, leaving 11 bases between the germline ends.